The sequence of this T cell receptor (beta chain) was determined in a study of blood T cell repertoires in COVID-19. Background on the study: Samples of COVID-19 (acute and convalescent) were obtained from the United States, Italy and Spain. Sources were T cells, B-cell-depleted T cells, or PBMCs; the material itself was cDNA or gDNA.

Trimming shortened V by 4 bases and J by 6 bases, and 13 bases separated the two germline ends. The length of the CDR3 is 14 residues. Per germline, CDR1 SNHLY and CDR2 FYNNEI. This clone came up a few times. Per the original methods: Quantification of nucleated cells was approximated via reference gene primer amplification. The table came from immunoSEQ multiplex PCR; TCRdb's copy has only in-frame clones and leaves some out. From that table come the V and J calls and clone size; the DNA was used to work out D and trimming. The table records around 45,000 clones, roughly nine tenths of them present only once.

This clonotype was sampled from a man aged 70-80 years with active COVID-19. The rearrangement joins TRBV2 to TRBJ1-5; a possible D gene is TRBD1 (6 bases). The source material was peripheral blood. The CDR3 reads CASSGGQIGQPQHF. The CDR3 DNA is TGTGCCAGCAGTGGGGGGCAAATAGGTCAGCCCCAGCATTTT.